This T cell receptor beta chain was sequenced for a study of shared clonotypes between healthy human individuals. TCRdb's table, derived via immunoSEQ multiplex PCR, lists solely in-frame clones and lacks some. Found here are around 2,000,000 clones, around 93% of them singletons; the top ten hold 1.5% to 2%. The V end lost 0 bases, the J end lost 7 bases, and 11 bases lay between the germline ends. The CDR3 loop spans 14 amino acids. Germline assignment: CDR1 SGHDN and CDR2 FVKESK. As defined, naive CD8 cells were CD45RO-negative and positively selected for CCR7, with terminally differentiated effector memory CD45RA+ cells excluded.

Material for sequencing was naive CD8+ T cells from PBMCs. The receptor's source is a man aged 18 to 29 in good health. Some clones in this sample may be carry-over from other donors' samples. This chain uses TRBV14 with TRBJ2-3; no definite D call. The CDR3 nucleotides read TGTGCCAGCAGCCAAGAACTTAGGCCTAATACGCAGTATTTT. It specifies CASSQELRPNTQYF.